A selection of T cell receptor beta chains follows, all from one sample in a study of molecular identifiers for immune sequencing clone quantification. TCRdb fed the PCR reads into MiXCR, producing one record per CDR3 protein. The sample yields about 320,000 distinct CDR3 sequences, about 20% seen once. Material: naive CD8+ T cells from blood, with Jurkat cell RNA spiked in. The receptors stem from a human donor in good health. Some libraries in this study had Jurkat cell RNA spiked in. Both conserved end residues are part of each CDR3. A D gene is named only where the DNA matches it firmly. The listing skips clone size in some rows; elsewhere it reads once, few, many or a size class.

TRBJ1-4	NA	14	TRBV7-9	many	TGTGCCAGCAGCCCCGTAGGGGTCTCCGGAAAACTGTTTTTT	CASSPVGVSGKLFF
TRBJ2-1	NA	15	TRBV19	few	TGTGCCAGTAGTAAAACAGGAGTAGGCTGGGGTGAGCAGTTCTTC	CASSKTGVGWGEQFF
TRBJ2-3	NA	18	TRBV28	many	TGTGCCAGCAGTTTATCCACAGCGGCAGGGGTCAGCACAGATACGCAGTATTTT	CASSLSTAAGVSTDTQYF
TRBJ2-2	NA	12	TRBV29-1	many	TGCAGCGTCTTGAGAGAAGCCGGGGAGCTGTTTTTT	CSVLREAGELFF
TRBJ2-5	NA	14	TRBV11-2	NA	TGTGCCAGCAGCTCCATGACCGGGACGGAGACCCAGTACTTC	CASSSMTGTETQYF
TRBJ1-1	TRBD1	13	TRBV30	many	TGTGCCTGGAGTGTGGCAGGGGGGACTGAAGCTTTCTTT	CAWSVAGGTEAFF
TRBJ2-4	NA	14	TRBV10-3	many	TGTGCCATCAGTGATTCCACGGGACTGAACATTCAGTACTTC	CAISDSTGLNIQYF
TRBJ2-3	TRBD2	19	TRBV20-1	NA	TGCAGTGCTAGCGGGGAGACTAGCGGGGGGGCCATGGTTGCAGATACGCAGTATTTT	CSASGETSGGAMVADTQYF
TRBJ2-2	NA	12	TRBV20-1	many	TGCAGTGCTAGCCTAGACTCCGGGGAGCTGTTTTTT	CSASLDSGELFF
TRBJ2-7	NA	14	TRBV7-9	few	TGTGCCAGCAGCTTATTTGACGGGCCGGGCGAGCAGTACTTC	CASSLFDGPGEQYF
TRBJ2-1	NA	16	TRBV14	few	TGTGCCAGCAGCCAAGATCCGATGAAAATGGGCAATGAGCAGTTCTTC	CASSQDPMKMGNEQFF
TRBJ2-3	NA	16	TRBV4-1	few	TGCGCCAGCAGCCTCCAAGCAAGGGGAGAAACAGATACGCAGTATTTT	CASSLQARGETDTQYF
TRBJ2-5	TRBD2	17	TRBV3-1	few	TGTGCCAGCAGCCAAGCCCCGTTTAGAGCGGGAGTTGAGACCCAGTACTTC	CASSQAPFRAGVETQYF
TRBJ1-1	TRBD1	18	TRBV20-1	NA	TGCAGTGCTAAGACCCGGGACAGGGTGGTTTTTTTGAACACTGAAGCTTTCTTT	CSAKTRDRVVFLNTEAFF
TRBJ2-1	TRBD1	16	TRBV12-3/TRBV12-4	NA	TGTGCCAGCAGCTCGAACCGGGACAGGGCTTACAATGAGCAGTTCTTC	CASSSNRDRAYNEQFF
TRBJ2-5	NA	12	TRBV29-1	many	TGCAGCGTCCGGACGGCACGGGGTGCCCAGTACTTC	CSVRTARGAQYF
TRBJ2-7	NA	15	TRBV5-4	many	TGTGCCAGCAGCCTCGGACAGCCTGCGACCTACGAGCAGTACTTC	CASSLGQPATYEQYF
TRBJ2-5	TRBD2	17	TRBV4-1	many	TGCGCCAGCAGCCAGCGTTCTTGGGGAGGGGCGGGGGAGACCCAGTACTTC	CASSQRSWGGAGETQYF
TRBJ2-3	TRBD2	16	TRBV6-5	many	TGTGCCAGCAGTTACCTAGCGGGGGGGCCTCAAGATACGCAGTATTTT	CASSYLAGGPQDTQYF
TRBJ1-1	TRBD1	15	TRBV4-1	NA	TGCGCCAGCAGCCGATTATGGGACAGAGTCACTGAAGCTTTCTTT	CASSRLWDRVTEAFF
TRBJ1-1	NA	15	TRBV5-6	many	TGTGCCAGCAGCTTGGCTGGGCGGGAGATTCCTGAAGCTTTCTTT	CASSLAGREIPEAFF
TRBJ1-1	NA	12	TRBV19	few	TGTGCCAGTTTGGACGGTAACACTGAAGCTTTCTTT	CASLDGNTEAFF
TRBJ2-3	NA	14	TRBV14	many	TGTGCCAGCAGCCAGTATGGGAGCCCAGATACGCAGTATTTT	CASSQYGSPDTQYF
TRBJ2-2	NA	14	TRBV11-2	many	TGTGCCAGCAGCAGTATTCGGAACACCGGGGAGCTGTTTTTT	CASSSIRNTGELFF
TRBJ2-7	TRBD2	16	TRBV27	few	TGTGCCAGCAGTTTATCGACTAGCGGGAGCCCTTACGAGCAGTACTTC	CASSLSTSGSPYEQYF
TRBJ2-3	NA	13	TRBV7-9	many	TGTGCCAGCAGCTTAGAGACTTCAGATACGCAGTATTTT	CASSLETSDTQYF
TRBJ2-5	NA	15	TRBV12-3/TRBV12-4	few	TGTGCCAGCACCACTCCGGAGTACTTCATGGAGACCCAGTACTTC	CASTTPEYFMETQYF
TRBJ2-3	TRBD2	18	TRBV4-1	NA	TGCGCCAGCAGCCAGGCCGGGACTAGCGGGATTCGGGCGGATACGCAGTATTTT	CASSQAGTSGIRADTQYF
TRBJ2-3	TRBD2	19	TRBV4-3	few	TGCGCCAGCAGCCAAGAACTGTTACGGACTAGCGGGAGTGGGGATACGCAGTATTTT	CASSQELLRTSGSGDTQYF
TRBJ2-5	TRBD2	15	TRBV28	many	TGTGCCAGCGTGGGACTAGCGGAACTCCAAGAGACCCAGTACTTC	CASVGLAELQETQYF
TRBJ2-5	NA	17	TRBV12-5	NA	TGTGCTAGTGGTTTGGACCGGACTCCAACCCTTCCAGAGACCCAGTACTTC	CASGLDRTPTLPETQYF
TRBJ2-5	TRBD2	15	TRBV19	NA	TGTGCCGGTAGTATTTTCGGGACTAGTGTCGAGACCCAGTACTTC	CAGSIFGTSVETQYF
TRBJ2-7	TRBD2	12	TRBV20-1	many	TGCAGTGCTAGGTCGCGGGGGGACGAGCAGTACTTC	CSARSRGDEQYF
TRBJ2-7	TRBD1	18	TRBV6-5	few	TGTGCCAGCAGTTACTCGAGTAGGGACAGGGCTTTCCGGGGGGAGCAGTACTTC	CASSYSSRDRAFRGEQYF
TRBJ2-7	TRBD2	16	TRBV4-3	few	TGCGCCAGCAGCCAAGTCGCGAGGACTAGTGGTAGCGAGCAGTACTTC	CASSQVARTSGSEQYF
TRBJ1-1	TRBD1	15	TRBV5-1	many	TGCGCCAGCAGACAGGGGCTGTTCCCTAACACTGAAGCTTTCTTT	CASRQGLFPNTEAFF
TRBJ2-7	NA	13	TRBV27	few	TGTGCCAGCAGTCTGACATCCCACTACGAGCAGTACTTC	CASSLTSHYEQYF
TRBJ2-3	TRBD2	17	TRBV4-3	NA	TGCGCCAGCAGTTTGGCCCCGGGGGGGCCTCCCACAGATACGCAGTATTTT	CASSLAPGGPPTDTQYF
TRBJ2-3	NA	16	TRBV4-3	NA	TGCGCCAGCAGTTGGGTGTTGGACAGTAGCACAGATACGCAGTATTTT	CASSWVLDSSTDTQYF
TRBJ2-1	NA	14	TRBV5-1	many	TGCGCCAGCAGCATTTCCGGGACCTACAATGAGCAGTTCTTC	CASSISGTYNEQFF
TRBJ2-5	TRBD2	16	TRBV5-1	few	TGCGCCAGCAGCTTTATGGGACTAGCGGGGCAAGAGACCCAGTACTTC	CASSFMGLAGQETQYF
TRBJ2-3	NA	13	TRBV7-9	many	TGTGCCAGCAGCTTGCCCCGGGACTTATCAAAGTATTTT	CASSLPRDLSKYF
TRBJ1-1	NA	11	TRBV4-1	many	TGCGCCAGCAGCCAAGAAGGGTTGGCTTTCTTT	CASSQEGLAFF
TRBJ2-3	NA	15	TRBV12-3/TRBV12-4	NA	TGTGCCGGCATTGCTCGGACTGGAGACACAGATACGCAGTATTTT	CAGIARTGDTDTQYF
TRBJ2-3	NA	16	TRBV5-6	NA	TGTGCCAGCAGCCTAAAAAGCGGCTATTTCACAGATACGCAGTATTTT	CASSLKSGYFTDTQYF
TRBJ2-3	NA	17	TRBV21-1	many	TGTGCCAGCAGCAAAAGAACTAGCTGTTTCGGCACAGATACGCAGTATTTT	CASSKRTSCFGTDTQYF
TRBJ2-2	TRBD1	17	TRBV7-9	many	TGTGCCAGCAGCTTCCCCCGGGACAGGGGGCGGTCCGGGGAGCTGTTTTTT	CASSFPRDRGRSGELFF
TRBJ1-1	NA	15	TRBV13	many	TGTGCCAGCAGCCCCCACAGGGCCCTAAACACTGAAGCTTTCTTT	CASSPHRALNTEAFF
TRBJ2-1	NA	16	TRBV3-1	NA	TGTGCCAGCGGCCAAGAGCATAGCGGACTCTACAATGAGCAGTTCTTC	CASGQEHSGLYNEQFF